What follows are 30 T cell receptor beta chains derived from one specimen sequenced in a study of regulatory T cells in long-lasting Graves disease. The time point denotes: newly diagnosed GD, antithyroid drugs for less than 3 months. PBMC RNA served as the TCR library source. Arm-PCR of CDR3 regions and iRepertoire HTBI primers were used to build TCR beta libraries. TCRdb used MiXCR to reprocess the multiplex PCR reads, holding one entry per CDR3 protein. Among fewer than 550,000 distinct CDR3 sequences listed, about 16% were seen once. These records were also assigned to another study, of T cells in Graves' hyperthyroidism and ophthalmopathy.

The sample consisted of peripheral blood mononuclear cells (PBMCs), taken at new diagnosis, from a patient treated with antithyroid drugs. The receptors originated from a woman aged 40-65 years with Graves disease.

V gene TRBV18 combines with J gene TRBJ2-1; 9 nucleotides match TRBD1. The J call may be wrong; the DNA end is better matched by TRBJ2-5. CDR1 is KGHSH, CDR2 LQKENI, per germline. This CDR3 is built from 15 residues. The CDR3 sequence: CASSPRDRALETQYF. CDR3 DNA sequence: TGTGCCAGCTCACCCCGGGACAGGGCACTAGAGACCCAGTACTTC.

This clonotype appeared a few times. The chain is built from TRBV7-2 and TRBJ1-1; 7 positions match TRBD1. This CDR3 is 15 amino acids long. J was trimmed by 4 bases and V by 7 bases; bases with no gene match: 12. Germline assignment: CDR1 SGHTA and CDR2 FQGNSA. In DNA form, the CDR3 reads TGTGCCAGCACCGTACAGCCGGGACAGAGCACTGAAGCTTTCTTT. Protein: CASTVQPGQSTEAFF.

V and J are TRBV5-1 and TRBJ2-3; maybe TRBD1 (5 bases). The CDR3 is 13 amino acids. Germline V gene data show CDR1 as SGHRS and CDR2 as YFSETQ. V was clipped by 4 bases and J by 6 bases, with 12 bases between them. In nucleotides, the CDR3 is TGCGCCAGCAGCCCCCCAGGGTTGGATACGCAGTATTTT. It yields the protein CASSPPGLDTQYF.

Turning to this clonotype: A much more abundant neighbour one base away suggests this may be a read error. The chain carries TRBV5-6 and TRBJ1-6, with D tentatively TRBD1 (5 bases). The ends were cut back, 7 bases at V and 10 bases at J, with 21 bases in the middle. The CDR3 is 15 amino acids. The germline CDR1 and CDR2 sequences are SGHDT and YYEEEE. CDR3 loop: CASGYLGQGGSPLHF. Here the CDR3 DNA reads TGTGCCAGCGGTTACCTCGGGCAGGGAGGCTCACCCCTCCACTTT.

This clonotype showed up many times. The chain is built from TRBV5-1 and TRBJ1-1; no reliable D call. The CDR3 loop spans 13 amino acids. Between the trimmed V and J ends, which lost 0 bases and 4 bases, there was a span of 7 bases. Germline V lookup: CDR1 SGHRS, CDR2 YFSETQ. CDR3 in DNA: TGCGCCAGCAGCTTGGAGACGATCACTGAAGCTTTCTTT. Protein sequence: CASSLETITEAFF.

The rearrangement uses TRBV4-1 and TRBJ2-2; unclear D gene. V shed 1 base and J shed 3 bases, with 21 bases lying between them. CDR3 length: 19 residues. From germline, CDR1 is MGHRA and CDR2 YSYEKL. The DNA for the CDR3 is TGCGCCAGCAGCCAAGCGGACGGAGTAGTCAGAAGGGACACCGGGGAGCTGTTTTTT. Amino acid sequence: CASSQADGVVRRDTGELFF.

Of note for this clonotype: At one boundary the junction diverges from the germline segment, which might be a read error. This rearrangement joins TRBV30 to TRBJ2-1; D gene unclear. Germline V gene lookup returns CDR1 GTSNPN and CDR2 SVGIG (reference sequence). The length of the CDR3 is 12 residues. The CDR3 is CARSVFPNEQFF. CDR3 coding DNA: TGTGCCAGGAGTGTATTTCCCAATGAGCAGTTCTTC.

This clonotype was recorded a few times. The V and J genes are TRBV5-1 and TRBJ2-3; the match to TRBD2 covers 9 bases. Germline V gives CDR1 SGHRS, CDR2 YFSETQ. Trimming at V came to 4 bases and at J to 2 bases, leaving 5 bases not matched to a gene. The length of the CDR3 is 15 residues. The CDR3 sequence is CASSDLAGTTDTQYF. The CDR3 DNA reads as TGCGCCAGCAGCGATCTAGCGGGGACCACAGATACGCAGTATTTT.

As regards this clonotype: It may be a read error: a sequence one base away is much more abundant. This chain uses TRBV3-1 with TRBJ1-3; D not certain. This CDR3 spans 15 amino acids. Germline V gene data show CDR1 as LGHDT and CDR2 as YNNKEL (reference sequence). Trimming stripped 7 bases from V and 0 bases from J, with 13 bases between. This chain's CDR3 is CASTTRRDSGNTIYF. The CDR3 nucleotides are TGTGCCAGCACCACCCGACGTGACTCTGGAAACACCATATATTTT.

This chain joins TRBV27 and TRBJ1-5; the D is unclear. The CDR3 runs 16 residues. Germline V gene data show CDR1 as MNHEY and CDR2 as SMNVEV (reference sequence). V lost 8 bases and J lost 11, with 28 bases in between. For the CDR3, the DNA is TGTGCCAGCGGCCCCCTCTCGACGGGTTCTATATCAGCCCAGCATTTT. Translated: CASGPLSTGSISAQHF.

This clonotype was detected only a few times. A much larger clone lies a single base off, so this may be a read error. The V and J genes are TRBV6-5 and TRBJ2-7; tentatively, D is TRBD1 (7 bases). The CDR3 extends over 14 amino acids. Germline V gene lookup returns CDR1 MNHEY and CDR2 SVGAGI. CDR3 protein: CASSYWQGGNERYF. In DNA, the CDR3 is TGTGCCAGCAGTTACTGGCAGGGGGGCAACGAGCGGTACTTC.

Note on this clonotype: Being one base from a much bigger clone, this may be a read error. The V call is TRBV6-1, the J call TRBJ2-7, with 8 bases matching TRBD1. This CDR3 has 13 amino acids. Looked up from germline, CDR1 is MNHNS and CDR2 is SASEGT. CDR3 DNA: TGTGCCGGCAGTCGGGACAGGAATTACGAGCAGTACTTC. Its protein product is CAGSRDRNYEQYF.

The gene calls are TRBV6-1 and TRBJ1-1; D is unresolved. V lost 4 bases and J lost 5, with 17 bases in between. CDR3 size: 15 residues. Germline CDR1 MNHNS, CDR2 SASEGT. In nucleotides, the CDR3 is TGTGCCAGCAGTGCGTTGAGGGCCCTCCGGACTGAAGCTTTCTTT. Translated, it gives CASSALRALRTEAFF.

Turning to this clonotype: With a much larger clone just one base away, this may be a read error. The rearrangement uses TRBV12-3 or TRBV12-4 and TRBJ1-3; possibly TRBD1 for D (6 bases). Deletions cut 7 bases from V and 0 bases from J, with 13 bases between. There are 15 residues in the CDR3. DNA for the CDR3: TGTGCCAGCACCCACAGGGTGAGCTCTGGAAACACCATATATTTT. As protein: CASTHRVSSGNTIYF.

The sample holds many counts of this clonotype. The chain joins TRBV10-3 to TRBJ2-1; 8 bases are shared with TRBD2. The CDR3 extends over 15 amino acids. V shed 7 bases and J 7 bases; nucleotides not matched to a gene: 12. From germline, CDR1 is ENHRY and CDR2 SYGVKD. CDR3 sequence (DNA): TGTGCCATCATGGGTCCGGGGGGGCCTGGGAATGAGCAGTTCTTC. Translation gives CAIMGPGGPGNEQFF.

In the case of this clonotype: Mismatch with germline at one junction end may stem from a read error. The J gene is TRBJ2-2, the V gene TRBV25-1; the D call may be TRBD1 or TRBD2 (5 bases each). CDR1 MGHDK and CDR2 SYGVNS come from the germline V gene. The CDR3 is 15 amino acids. CDR3 coding DNA: TGTGCCAGCAGCAGGGAGCGGTCGTTCACCGGGGAGTTGTTTTTT. The encoded protein is CASSRERSFTGELFF.

This clonotype was counted at least ten times. This chain uses TRBV5-1 with TRBJ1-6; TRBD1 might be the D (5 bases). Germline CDR1 and CDR2: SGHRS and YFSETQ. V shed 4 bases and J shed 10 bases, with 15 bases lying between them. The CDR3 runs to 14 residues. DNA of the CDR3: TGCGCCAGCAGCGGGACCGGTGCTTACTCACCCCTCCACTTT. Its protein is CASSGTGAYSPLHF.

In its sample, this clonotype was seen many times. The V and J genes are TRBV30 and TRBJ1-1; D call uncertain. The CDR3 is 17 amino acids. Germline CDR1 reads GTSNPN; CDR2 reads SVGIG (reference sequence). Trimming removed 4 bases at V and 4 bases at J, with 25 bases between. CDR3 nucleotides: TGTGCCTGGATCCCAAGGCGGTACGCCTGGGGTGGCACTGAAGCTTTCTTT. Translated: CAWIPRRYAWGGTEAFF.

This clonotype was counted at least ten times. The chain uses TRBV3-1 and TRBJ1-2; no firm D call. V lost 1 base to trimming and J lost 7 bases, with 13 bases between them. Germline assignment: CDR1 LGHDT and CDR2 YNNKEL (reference sequence). The CDR3 totals 14 residues. The DNA of the CDR3 is TGTGCCAGCAGCCAAGGGGGAGATTCGGGTGGCTACACCTTC. Translated, it gives CASSQGGDSGGYTF.

There are many counts of this clonotype. The V and J genes are TRBV18 and TRBJ2-1, with TRBD1 matching 10 bases. Trimming took 3 bases from V and 6 from J; bases not matched to a gene: 5. This CDR3 is built from 15 residues. Germline assignment: CDR1 KGHSH and CDR2 LQKENI. The CDR3, as DNA: TGTGCCAGCTCACCCGGACAGGGGGGGATCAATGAGCAGTTCTTC. Encoded protein: CASSPGQGGINEQFF.

V is TRBV6-2 or TRBV6-3 and J is TRBJ1-1; D ambiguous. Between the trimmed V and J ends, which lost 2 bases and 6 bases, there was a span of 13 bases. Germline V lookup: CDR1 MNHEY, CDR2 SVGEGT. The CDR3 runs to 14 residues. The CDR3 spells CASSYAGPNAEAFF. The CDR3 nucleotides are TGTGCCAGCAGTTACGCCGGGCCCAACGCTGAAGCTTTCTTT.

The CDR3 sequence: CASSYARGGYGYTF. DNA for the CDR3: TGTGCCAGCAGTTACGCCAGGGGCGGGTATGGCTACACCTTC. The chain uses TRBV6-2 or TRBV6-3 and TRBJ1-2; D is perhaps TRBD1 (6 bases). The CDR3 is 14 amino acids. Germline V gene sequence: CDR1 MNHEY, CDR2 SVGEGT. V lost 2 bases, J lost 5 bases, and 12 bases lay in between.

This clonotype showed up many times. The rearrangement links TRBV27 to TRBJ2-1; no reliable D call. From germline, CDR1 is MNHEY and CDR2 SMNVEV (reference sequence). CDR3 length: 14 amino acids. V lost 6 bases to trimming and J lost 0 bases, with 9 bases between them. CDR3 sequence (DNA): TGTGCCAGCAGGCTACTAAGCTCCTACAATGAGCAGTTCTTC. This gives the protein CASRLLSSYNEQFF.

This sequence joins TRBV25-1 and TRBJ2-7, with 15 bases lining up with TRBD2. This CDR3 comprises 16 residues. The germline V gene has CDR1 MGHDK and CDR2 SYGVNS. V lost 11 bases, J lost 4 bases, and 12 bases stayed unmatched. CDR3 nucleotides: TGTGCCTCAAGGGGGAGGACTAGCGGGGGGGAATACGAGCAGTACTTC. Translating gives CASRGRTSGGEYEQYF.

This chain links TRBV19 with TRBJ1-4; D is possibly TRBD1 (5 bases). CDR1 is LNHDA, CDR2 SQIVND, per germline (reference sequence). Trimming removed 4 bases at V and 7 bases at J, with 7 bases between. This CDR3 is built from 12 residues. In DNA form, the CDR3 reads TGTGCCAGTAGTAAAGGGGTTGAAAAACTGTTTTTT. This codes for CASSKGVEKLFF.

The gene calls are TRBV12-3 or TRBV12-4 and TRBJ2-2, with TRBD2 matching 7 bases. The CDR3 spans 15 residues. With 6 bases clipped from V and 2 bases from J, the junction kept 6 bases outside the gene matches. The CDR3 sequence: CASSPWGGNTGELFF. DNA of the CDR3: TGTGCCAGCAGCCCCTGGGGGGGTAACACCGGGGAGCTGTTTTTT.

V is TRBV24-1 and J is TRBJ2-7; 7 bases align to TRBD1. The junction had 10 bases not matched to a gene; V was cut back by 8 bases and J by 4 bases. Germline CDR1 is KGHDR and CDR2 is SFDVKD. The CDR3 totals 14 residues. CDR3 in amino acids: CATTIGTVYYEQYF. For the CDR3, the DNA is TGTGCCACCACTATCGGGACAGTATATTACGAGCAGTACTTC.

This clonotype was recorded at least ten times. V gene TRBV10-3 combines with J gene TRBJ2-6; TRBD2 might be the D (6 bases). Germline V CDR1 and CDR2: ENHRY, SYGVKD. This CDR3 contains 15 residues. Trimming left V 10 bases short and J 4 bases short, with 17 bases between. CDR3: CASNSGGAGANVLTF. The CDR3 DNA follows: TGTGCCAGTAACTCCGGAGGGGCCGGGGCCAACGTCCTGACTTTC.

V usage is TRBV6-5 and J usage is TRBJ2-6; 10 bases are a match to TRBD1. Germline V gives CDR1 MNHEY, CDR2 SVGAGI. The V and J ends lost 3 bases and 1 base, in that order; junction bases with no gene match: 3. CDR3 length: 17 residues. The CDR3 DNA sequence: TGTGCCAGCAGTTATGGACAGGGGGAATCTGGGGCCAACGTCCTGACTTTC. Translation: CASSYGQGESGANVLTF.

This clonotype was seen at least ten times. The J gene is TRBJ2-7, the V gene TRBV3-1, with 8 bases aligning to TRBD2. There are 14 residues in the CDR3. J gave up 0 bases and V 4 bases, and 2 bases lay outside the gene matches. CDR1 is LGHDT, CDR2 YNNKEL, per germline (reference sequence). CDR3 amino acids: CASSPAGGSYEQYF. CDR3 coding DNA: TGTGCCAGCAGCCCGGCGGGGGGCTCCTACGAGCAGTACTTC.